Presented here are 21 T cell receptor beta chains from one specimen sequenced in a study of radiation and T cells in renal cell carcinoma. Data came from immunoSEQ multiplex PCR; TCRdb stores just in-frame clones and leaves some out. The sample contains some 21,000 clones, around half of which appear only once. Stated treatment: treatment-naive control, cytoreductive nephrectomy. Sequencing was performed on tumor tissue, taken from a patient whose treatment was nephrectomy without radiotherapy. These receptors all come from a human donor with renal cell carcinoma.

The J gene is TRBJ1-1, the V gene TRBV5-6; no definite D call. Per the germline V gene, CDR1 is SGHDT and CDR2 is YYEEEE. This CDR3 is 15 amino acids long. The V end was cut by 2 bases, the J end by 4 bases, with 15 bases between. CDR3 nucleotide sequence: TGTGCCAGCAGCTTCCGTACGGTAAGGGCCACTGAAGCTTTCTTT. Its translation: CASSFRTVRATEAFF.

This chain joins TRBV11-1 and TRBJ2-1; no firm D call. Germline CDR1 and CDR2: SGHAT and FQDESV (reference sequence). V lost 4 bases to trimming and J lost 3 bases, with 19 bases between them. The CDR3 length is 17 residues. DNA for the CDR3: TGTGCCAGCAGCTCCCGTGGAAATAGGGCCTACTACAATGAGCAGTTCTTC. Translated, it gives CASSSRGNRAYYNEQFF.

The table lists this clone with many counts. The rearrangement uses TRBV14 and TRBJ2-3, with a weak D call TRBD1 (5 bases). Germline V gene lookup returns CDR1 SGHDN and CDR2 FVKESK. V was clipped by 4 bases and J by 2 bases, with 19 bases between them. The CDR3 consists of 17 residues. In nucleotides, the CDR3 is TGTGCCAGCAGCCCTAAAAGAGGCGGCAGGGCCACAGATACGCAGTATTTT. Translation gives CASSPKRGGRATDTQYF. The variable domain in full, completed from reference TRBV14 and TRBJ2-3, reads EAGVTQFPSHSVIEKGQTVTLRCDPISGHDNLYWYRRVMGKEIKFLLHFVKESKQDESGMPNNRFLAERTGGTYSTLKVQPAELEDSGVYFCASSPKRGGRATDTQYFGPGTRLTVL.

This clone was seen ten or more times. The rearrangement uses TRBV21-1 and TRBJ2-1; TRBD2 is the table's D call, not checked against the DNA. TRBV21-1 is recorded as a pseudogene. This CDR3 comprises 12 residues. CDR3 sequence reads: CASSPRRHLKFF. The CDR3 coding sequence is TGTGCCAGCAGCCCCCGGAGGCACCTGAAGTTCTTC.

This chain uses TRBV27 with TRBJ2-5, with 13 bases identical to TRBD2. CDR1 MNHEY and CDR2 SMNVEV come from the germline V gene (reference sequence). CDR3 length: 16 residues. Trimming cost V 5 bases and J 1 base; bases outside gene matches: 4. CDR3 protein: CASSPRTSGGQETQYF. CDR3 in DNA: TGTGCCAGCAGTCCCCGGACTAGCGGGGGCCAAGAGACCCAGTACTTC.

The chain couples TRBV6-5 to TRBJ2-3; possibly TRBD2 for D (5 bases). The CDR3 sequence is 14 residues long. Germline V gene data show CDR1 as MNHEY and CDR2 as SVGAGI. The V gene lost 6 bases and the J gene lost 2 bases, with 12 bases spanning the gap. The CDR3 DNA reads as TGTGCCAGCAGAAGCGCGAGGGCCACAGATACGCAGTATTTT. This translates into CASRSARATDTQYF.

The chain combines TRBV9 with TRBJ1-1; D unclear. This CDR3 comprises 14 residues. From germline, CDR1 is SGDLS and CDR2 YYNGEE. Trimming cost V 1 base and J 3 bases, with 10 bases left between them. The CDR3 region has the DNA TGTGCCAGCAGCGTATTATTGAGGGACACTGAAGCTTTCTTT. Its protein is CASSVLLRDTEAFF.

This chain uses TRBV7-2 with TRBJ2-3, with 11 nucleotides matching TRBD2. Germline assignment: CDR1 SGHTA and CDR2 FQGNSA. The V segment lost 1 base and the J segment 4 bases; nucleotides outside the gene matches: 10. The CDR3 runs 18 residues. Here the CDR3 reads CASSLGGGGLAGADTQYF. In nucleotides, the CDR3 is TGTGCCAGCAGCTTAGGCGGCGGTGGACTAGCGGGCGCAGATACGCAGTATTTT.

This clone was counted ten times or more. The V gene is TRBV6-6, the J gene TRBJ1-1; D is uncertain. The germline gives CDR1 MNHNY, CDR2 SVGAGI (reference sequence). The CDR3 loop spans 15 amino acids. V was clipped by 6 bases and J by 4 bases, with 18 bases between them. CDR3 nucleotide sequence: TGTGCCAGCAGCAATTCCGTTTGGGGTGGCACTGAAGCTTTCTTT. As protein: CASSNSVWGGTEAFF.

This rearrangement joins TRBV11-3 to TRBJ1-2, with a weak D call TRBD1 (5 bases). Germline V gene lookup returns CDR1 SGHNT and CDR2 YENEEA. This CDR3 is 14 amino acids long. The V gene lost 5 bases and the J gene lost 5 bases, with 15 bases spanning the gap. CDR3 sequence: CASSRPQGGYGYTF. Written as DNA, the CDR3 is TGTGCCAGCAGCCGTCCTCAGGGTGGGTATGGCTACACCTTC.

This clone was counted only a few times. Other DNA sequences within the sample encode an identical CDR3. CDR3 DNA: TGTGCCAGCAGTTACAGACAATGGGGGTCCTACGAGCAGTACTTC. Translation gives CASSYRQWGSYEQYF. V usage is TRBV6-5 and J usage is TRBJ2-7; perhaps D is TRBD1 or TRBD2 (5 bases each). The CDR3 is 15 amino acids. Germline V gives CDR1 MNHEY, CDR2 SVGAGI. The V end lost 2 bases, the J end lost 1 base, and 12 bases lay between the germline ends.

The chain joins TRBV7-9 to TRBJ1-1; no clear D. The V and J ends lost 0 bases and 7 bases respectively, with 9 bases between them. The CDR3 sequence is 13 residues long. Germline V gene sequence: CDR1 SEHNR, CDR2 FQNEAQ (reference sequence). The CDR3 region is CASSLANTIEAFF. The DNA of the CDR3 is TGTGCCAGCAGCTTAGCGAACACTATTGAAGCTTTCTTT.

V usage is TRBV4-2 and J usage is TRBJ1-3; D not resolved. Trimming took 1 base from V and 0 from J, leaving 7 bases between them. There are 15 residues in the CDR3. The germline gives CDR1 LGHNA, CDR2 YNFKEQ. CDR3 coding DNA: TGTGCCAGCAGCCAAGCATCGATCTCTGGAAACACCATATATTTT. The encoded protein is CASSQASISGNTIYF.

This clone was seen a single time. This rearrangement joins TRBV2 to TRBJ1-2; D remains ambiguous. CDR1 is SNHLY and CDR2 is FYNNEI in the germline V gene. The CDR3 has 14 residues. V was clipped by 1 base and J by 0 bases, with 6 bases between them. The CDR3 nucleotides read TGTGCCAGCAGTGAAGGTCGGTCTAACTATGGCTACACCTTC. Translated, it gives CASSEGRSNYGYTF.

This clone has only a few counts. The V gene is TRBV10-3, the J gene TRBJ2-2; perhaps TRBD2 as D (6 bases). The germline V and J ends were trimmed by 9 bases and 1 base, with 6 bases remaining between them. CDR1 and CDR2 from the germline V gene are ENHRY and SYGVKD. The CDR3 is made up of 12 amino acids. The DNA of the CDR3 is TGTGCCATGGGGGGGAACACCGGGGAGCTGTTTTTT. It codes for CAMGGNTGELFF.

The rearrangement joins TRBV2 to TRBJ1-2; D call uncertain. This CDR3 comprises 10 residues. The germline gives CDR1 SNHLY, CDR2 FYNNEI. The V end was cut by 6 bases, the J end by 7 bases, with 6 bases between. CDR3 in amino acids: CASSGGGYTF. As DNA, the CDR3 is TGTGCCAGCAGCGGAGGTGGCTACACCTTC.

The chain has TRBV27 and TRBJ2-3; D may be TRBD1 (5 bases). The CDR3 totals 14 residues. Trimming took 5 bases from V and 2 from J, leaving 11 bases between them. CDR1 and CDR2 (germline): MNHEY, SMNVEV (reference sequence). The CDR3 region is CASSGASTTDTQYF. DNA for the CDR3: TGTGCCAGCAGTGGGGCGTCGACCACAGATACGCAGTATTTT.

This clone has more than one count but fewer than ten. V is TRBV7-3 and J is TRBJ1-4, with D uncertain. V was clipped by 0 bases and J by 6 bases, with 5 bases between them. Germline V lookup: CDR1 SGHTA, CDR2 FQGTGA. The CDR3 spans 13 residues. CDR3 protein: CASSLTRDEKLFF. Here the CDR3 DNA reads TGTGCCAGCAGCTTAACGAGGGATGAAAAACTGTTTTTT.

CDR3 in DNA: TGTGCCATAAGGGTAGGGCCAGCATCCGAGCAGTACTTC. Translating it yields CAIRVGPASEQYF. The rearrangement uses TRBV10-3 and TRBJ2-7, with D uncertain. The CDR3 length is 13 residues. The germline V gene has CDR1 ENHRY and CDR2 SYGVKD. V lost 9 bases and J 6 bases, leaving 18 bases between the germline ends.

The J gene is TRBJ2-7, the V gene TRBV4-3, with 14 positions matching TRBD2. J was trimmed by 2 bases and V by 1 base; bases with no gene match: 1. CDR1 and CDR2 from the germline V gene are LGHNA and YSLEER. The CDR3 covers 16 residues. Here the CDR3 DNA reads TGCGCCAGCAGCCAAGGGACTAGCGGGGGGACCTACGAGCAGTACTTC. Its translation: CASSQGTSGGTYEQYF.

The CDR3: CASSIRDAAAGELFF. In DNA form, the CDR3 reads TGCGCCAGCAGCATCCGGGACGCCGCCGCCGGGGAGCTGTTTTTT. V usage is TRBV5-1 and J usage is TRBJ2-2; D is perhaps TRBD1 or TRBD2 (5 bases each). The V gene lost 4 bases and the J gene lost 6 bases, with 16 bases spanning the gap. Germline V gene sequence: CDR1 SGHRS, CDR2 YFSETQ. The length of the CDR3 is 15 residues.